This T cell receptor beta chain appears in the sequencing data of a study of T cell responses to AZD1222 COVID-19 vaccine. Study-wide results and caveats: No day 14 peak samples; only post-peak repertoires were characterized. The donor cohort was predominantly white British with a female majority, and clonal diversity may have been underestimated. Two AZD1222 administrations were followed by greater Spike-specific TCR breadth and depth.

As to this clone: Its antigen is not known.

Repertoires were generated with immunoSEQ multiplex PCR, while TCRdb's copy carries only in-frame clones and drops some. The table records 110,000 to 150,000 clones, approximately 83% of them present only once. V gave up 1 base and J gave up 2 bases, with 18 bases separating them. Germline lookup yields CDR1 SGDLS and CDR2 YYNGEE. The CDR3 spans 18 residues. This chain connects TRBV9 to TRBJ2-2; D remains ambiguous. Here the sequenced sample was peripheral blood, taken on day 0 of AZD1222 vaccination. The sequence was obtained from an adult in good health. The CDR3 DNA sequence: TGTGCCAGCAGCGTACAACTAAGACAAAACCTAAACACCGGGGAGCTGTTTTTT. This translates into CASSVQLRQNLNTGELFF.